These 25 T cell receptor beta chains share one sample of origin, sequenced in a study of blood T cell repertoires in COVID-19. Repertoires were generated with immunoSEQ multiplex PCR, while TCRdb's copy carries only in-frame clones and drops some. The top ten hold approximately 9.8% of the sample, which has just over 250,000 clones, around nine tenths seen once. The sequenced material came from peripheral blood. Receptor source: a man between 40 and 49 years old who had recovered from COVID-19.

The CDR3 here is CASSLLAGDEFDYGYTF. CDR3 sequence (DNA): TGCGCCAGCAGCTTACTGGCGGGAGACGAGTTCGACTATGGCTACACCTTC. The chain combines TRBV5-1 with TRBJ1-2, with no clear D. Trimming took off 2 bases at V and 3 bases at J, with 20 bases between the two ends. The germline CDR1 and CDR2 sequences are SGHRS and YFSETQ. This CDR3 contains 17 residues. Based on the CDR3 plus reference TRBV5-1 and TRBJ1-2, the full variable domain is KAGVTQTPRYLIKTRGQQVTLSCSPISGHRSVSWYQQTPGQGLQFLFEYFSETQRNKGNFPGRFSGRQFSNSRSEMNVSTLELGDSALYLCASSLLAGDEFDYGYTFGSGTRLTVV.

V gene TRBV19 combines with J gene TRBJ2-1; possible D gene TRBD2, 6 bases. Germline V gene sequence: CDR1 LNHDA, CDR2 SQIVND (reference sequence). The CDR3 runs 15 residues. The V gene lost 3 bases and the J gene lost 5 bases, with 14 bases spanning the gap. This CDR3 is CASSIASAGHNEQFF. DNA of the CDR3: TGTGCCAGTAGTATTGCGTCGGCGGGGCACAATGAGCAGTTCTTC.

V usage is TRBV2 and J usage is TRBJ2-2; 9 positions agree with TRBD1. The CDR3 is 15 amino acids. Germline loops: CDR1 SNHLY, CDR2 FYNNEI. V was clipped by 6 bases and J by 3 bases; unmatched bases: 5. CDR3 sequence: CASRRDRVDTGELFF. CDR3 DNA sequence: TGTGCCAGCAGGAGGGACAGGGTGGACACCGGGGAGCTGTTTTTT.

As concerns this clone: The junction does not match germline at one end; this may be a read error. This rearrangement joins TRBV19 to TRBJ2-1; no definite D call. The CDR3 is 15 residues long. The germline CDR1 and CDR2 sequences are LNHDA and SQIVND (reference sequence). CDR3 loop: CASSLDVLSYNEQFF. In DNA form, the CDR3 reads TGTGCCAGTAGTTTAGACGTTCTCTCCTACAATGAGCAGTTCTTC.

V usage is TRBV28 and J usage is TRBJ2-7, with no clear D. The CDR3 extends over 12 amino acids. Germline CDR1 is MDHEN and CDR2 is SYDVKM. Trimming cost V 3 bases and J 6 bases, with 9 bases left between them. The CDR3 spells CASSLSRSEQYF. The CDR3 DNA reads TGTGCCAGCAGTTTGAGCCGGAGCGAGCAGTACTTC.

The rearrangement uses TRBV18 and TRBJ2-7; the D gene is possibly TRBD2 (5 bases). The V and J ends lost 1 base and 1 base respectively, with 8 bases between them. The CDR3 is 14 residues long. Looked up from germline, CDR1 is KGHSH and CDR2 is LQKENI. CDR3 coding DNA: TGTGCCAGCTCACCACAGCGGACGTCCTACGAGCAGTACTTC. Amino acid sequence: CASSPQRTSYEQYF.

This chain joins TRBV19 and TRBJ2-5; D perhaps matches TRBD2 (5 bases). Germline CDR1 reads LNHDA; CDR2 reads SQIVND (reference sequence). CDR3 length: 15 amino acids. V dropped 1 base and J dropped 1 base, with 10 bases sitting between them. CDR3 region: CASSIAGMIQETQYF. The CDR3 bases are TGTGCCAGTAGTATAGCGGGGATGATCCAAGAGACCCAGTACTTC.

The chain recombines TRBV5-1 with TRBJ2-3; D call uncertain. Germline V gives CDR1 SGHRS, CDR2 YFSETQ. The CDR3 extends over 15 amino acids. V was clipped by 1 base and J by 4 bases, with 13 bases between them. DNA for the CDR3: TGCGCCAGCAGCTTGCCCTCATCAGGCTCAGATACGCAGTATTTT. Residues: CASSLPSSGSDTQYF.

This clone was picked up a small number of times. CDR3 in DNA: TGTGCCAGCAGCTTACTCGGAGGGGAGACCCAGTACTTC. Encoded protein: CASSLLGGETQYF. The V and J genes are TRBV7-9 and TRBJ2-5, with a weak D call TRBD2 (6 bases). The CDR3 sequence is 13 residues long. The germline V gene encodes CDR1 SEHNR and CDR2 FQNEAQ (reference sequence). Trimming left V 2 bases short and J 5 bases short, with 9 bases between.

Here the CDR3 DNA reads TGCGCCAGCACCTGGGACAGGAGAAATTCACCCCTCCACTTT. Translated, it gives CASTWDRRNSPLHF. The chain is built from TRBV5-1 and TRBJ1-6; 8 nucleotides match TRBD1. CDR3 length: 14 amino acids. Trimming cost V 6 bases and J 7 bases; bases outside gene matches: 6. CDR1 is SGHRS, CDR2 YFSETQ, per germline.

This rearrangement joins TRBV29-1 to TRBJ1-2; TRBD1 is a possible D gene (5 bases). Germline V CDR1 and CDR2: SQVTM, ANQGSEA. The V end lost 5 bases, the J end lost 5 bases, and 18 bases lay between the germline ends. The CDR3 has 14 residues. For the CDR3, the DNA is TGCAGCGTTATGGAAGGACTAAGGGGATATGGCTACACCTTC. Amino acids: CSVMEGLRGYGYTF. Full variable domain (outside the CDR3, taken from reference TRBV29-1 and TRBJ1-2): SAVISQKPSRDICQRGTSLTIQCQVDSQVTMMFWYRQQPGQSLTLIATANQGSEATYESGFVIDKFPISRPNLTFSTLTVSNMSPEDSSIYLCSVMEGLRGYGYTFGSGTRLTVV.

The chain has TRBV7-9 and TRBJ2-5; TRBD2 matches at 11 bases. CDR1 and CDR2 from the germline V gene are SEHNR and FQNEAQ (reference sequence). The CDR3 runs to 15 residues. J lost 3 bases, V lost 5 bases, and 5 bases had no gene match. The CDR3 nucleotides read TGTGCCAGCAGCCTAACGGGACTAGCGGAAGAGACCCAGTACTTC. This sequence encodes CASSLTGLAEETQYF.

The chain couples TRBV4-1 to TRBJ1-6; 7 bases line up with TRBD1. V lost 3 bases and J lost 7; bases outside the gene matches: 6. Germline V gene lookup returns CDR1 MGHRA and CDR2 YSYEKL. The CDR3 loop spans 15 amino acids. CDR3 protein: CASSHAGQLNSPLHF. The CDR3, as DNA: TGCGCCAGCAGCCACGCGGGACAGCTAAATTCACCCCTCCACTTT.

The gene calls are TRBV6-6 and TRBJ2-3; D may be TRBD1 (6 bases). V shed 6 bases and J shed 2 bases, with 18 bases lying between them. Germline CDR1 is MNHNY and CDR2 is SVGAGI (reference sequence). This CDR3 comprises 16 residues. The chain's CDR3 is CASSLQGVRATDTQYF. Written as DNA, the CDR3 is TGTGCCAGCAGCCTACAGGGTGTGCGGGCCACAGATACGCAGTATTTT.

The CDR3 nucleotides are TGTGCCAGCAGCCGACTAGCGGGGGGCCACGTCAACAATGAGCAGTTCTTC. Translating gives CASSRLAGGHVNNEQFF. The rearrangement uses TRBV6-2 or TRBV6-3 and TRBJ2-1; 13 bases are shared with TRBD2. From germline, CDR1 is MNHEY and CDR2 SVGEGT. The CDR3 is 17 amino acids. The V gene end was trimmed by 6 bases and the J gene end by 5 bases; junction bases not matched to a gene: 10.

V is TRBV19 and J is TRBJ2-3, with TRBD1 matching 8 bases. With 5 bases clipped from V and 0 bases from J, the junction kept 4 bases outside the gene matches. This CDR3 has 15 amino acids. From germline, CDR1 is LNHDA and CDR2 SQIVND (reference sequence). CDR3 in amino acids: CASSDGQGSTDTQYF. CDR3 sequence (DNA): TGTGCCAGTAGTGACGGACAGGGAAGCACAGATACGCAGTATTTT.

The V and J genes are TRBV7-8 and TRBJ2-5; tentatively, D is TRBD2 (6 bases). CDR3 length equals 14 residues. The V gene's germline CDR1 is SGHVS and CDR2 FQNEAQ. The germline V and J ends were trimmed by 3 bases and 3 bases, with 11 bases remaining between them. CDR3 in DNA: TGTGCCAGCAGCTTTGGAGGGGCGGAAGAGACCCAGTACTTC. This gives the protein CASSFGGAEETQYF. The whole variable domain, remainder taken from reference TRBV7-8 and TRBJ2-5, is GAGVSQSPRYKVAKRGQDVALRCDPISGHVSLFWYQQALGQGPEFLTYFQNEAQLDKSGLPSDRFFAERPEGSVSTLKIQRTQQEDSAVYLCASSFGGAEETQYFGPGTRLLVL.

Worth noting for this clone: Other DNA sequences in the same sample also yield this CDR3. This sequence joins TRBV9 and TRBJ2-1; D gene ambiguous. CDR1 SGDLS and CDR2 YYNGEE come from the germline V gene. The CDR3 runs to 15 residues. V was cut by 0 bases and J by 0 bases, with 7 bases left in between. The CDR3 spells CASSVGLSSYNEQFF. The CDR3 nucleotides are TGTGCCAGCAGCGTAGGCCTGAGCTCCTACAATGAGCAGTTCTTC. Drawing the rest from reference TRBV9 and TRBJ2-1, the complete variable domain is DSGVTQTPKHLITATGQRVTLRCSPRSGDLSVYWYQQSLDQGLQFLIQYYNGEERAKGNILERFSAQQFPDLHSELNLSSLELGDSALYFCASSVGLSSYNEQFFGPGTRLTVL.

This clone was seen just once. The chain has TRBV19 and TRBJ2-2, with unresolved D. The V gene's germline CDR1 is LNHDA and CDR2 SQIVND (reference sequence). V was shortened by 6 bases and J by 2 bases, with 10 bases between the two germline ends. This CDR3 is built from 14 residues. This CDR3 reads CASSLTPNTGELFF. The CDR3 DNA reads as TGTGCCAGTAGCCTGACTCCTAACACCGGGGAGCTGTTTTTT.

The gene calls are TRBV7-2 and TRBJ2-2; 9 positions agree with TRBD1. Germline loops: CDR1 SGHTA, CDR2 FQGNSA. V lost 5 bases to trimming and J lost 5 bases; unmatched junction nucleotides: 9. The CDR3 totals 16 residues. In DNA, the CDR3 is TGTGCCAGCAGCCCACAGGGGGCTAGTCGAACCGGGGAGCTGTTTTTT. The encoded protein is CASSPQGASRTGELFF.

The rearrangement links TRBV7-9 to TRBJ1-2; D is possibly TRBD1 (5 bases). Trimming left V 1 base short and J 5 bases short, with 14 bases between. This CDR3 spans 15 amino acids. Germline assignment: CDR1 SEHNR and CDR2 FQNEAQ (reference sequence). The CDR3 here is CASSLGQGQIYGYTF. CDR3 DNA sequence: TGTGCCAGCAGCTTAGGGCAGGGCCAGATTTATGGCTACACCTTC.

The chain links TRBV4-3 to TRBJ2-5, with D uncertain. The germline CDR1 and CDR2 sequences are LGHNA and YSLEER. Deletions cut 0 bases from V and 4 bases from J, with 9 bases between. The CDR3 loop spans 14 amino acids. The CDR3, as DNA: TGCGCCAGCAGCCAAGATAGAAATGGAGAGACCCAGTACTTC. It specifies CASSQDRNGETQYF.

The chain is built from TRBV20-1 and TRBJ2-3; possible D gene TRBD2, 5 bases. Germline CDR1 and CDR2: DFQATT and SNEGSKA (reference sequence). This CDR3 region has 15 residues. V was trimmed by 3 bases and J by 1 base, leaving 14 bases between them. CDR3 protein: CSASNVGDGTDTQYF. The DNA for the CDR3 is TGCAGTGCTAGTAATGTGGGAGATGGCACAGATACGCAGTATTTT.

This chain links TRBV11-3 with TRBJ1-5, with 9 bases that match TRBD1. The CDR3 has 17 amino acids. Unmatched junction bases numbered 12, after V lost 1 base and J lost 8 bases. Germline values: CDR1 SGHNT, CDR2 YENEEA. The CDR3 DNA follows: TGTGCCAGCAGCTTAGGCTTTGGGACAGGGATAAAAAAGCCCCAGCATTTT. Translated, it gives CASSLGFGTGIKKPQHF.

CDR3 sequence (DNA): TGTGCCAGCCCCGGGACTCCCAAAGAGACCCAGTACTTC. Its protein product is CASPGTPKETQYF. V usage is TRBV27 and J usage is TRBJ2-5; D is perhaps TRBD2 (6 bases). The ends were cut back, 8 bases at V and 3 bases at J, with 13 bases in the middle. CDR1 is MNHEY and CDR2 is SMNVEV in the germline V gene (reference sequence). The CDR3 is 13 amino acids.